The rows below give T cell receptor beta chains drawn from one sample of a study of OX40 agonist ivuxolimab in advanced cancers. Profiling relied on immunoSEQ multiplex PCR, and the TCRdb table lists in-frame clones only, not all of them. The sample lists 60,000 to 85,000 clones; 83% were seen once. The material was CD4+ or CD8+ T cells sorted from blood, obtained in a trial of the OX40 agonist ivuxolimab. These receptors all stem from an adult with an advanced solid tumor such as melanoma, head and neck, liver or kidney cancer. The CDR3 runs from the conserved cysteine through the conserved F or W. The D gene is left open where the match is weak. Only part of the rows carry a size: once, few, many, or a class if the clone is expanded.

D: .; V: TRBV6-1; size: .; J: TRBJ2-6; DNA: TGTGCCACCGATGCCCTTTCGGGGGCCAACGTCCTGACTTTC; CDR3: CATDALSGANVLTF
D: .; V: TRBV11-2; size: once; J: TRBJ2-1; DNA: TGTGCCAGCAGCCCGATAGCGGCGAGGAATGAGCAGTTCTTC; CDR3: CASSPIAARNEQFF
D: .; V: TRBV7-9; size: .; J: TRBJ2-7; DNA: TGTGCCAGCAGTCTGTCCTTGGACAAAGGCGAGCAGTACTTC; CDR3: CASSLSLDKGEQYF
D: TRBD1; V: TRBV11-3; size: .; J: TRBJ1-4; DNA: TGTGCCAGCAGCAAACAGGGGTTCCCTAATGAAAAACTGTTTTTT; CDR3: CASSKQGFPNEKLFF
D: .; V: TRBV7-9; size: .; J: TRBJ2-1; DNA: TGTGCCAGCAGCTTAGGTCGCGACACCATCCGGAATGAGCAGTTCTTC; CDR3: CASSLGRDTIRNEQFF
D: TRBD2; V: TRBV6-6; size: .; J: TRBJ2-2; DNA: TGTGCCAGCAGTTACCGGGGGGATACCGGGGAGCTGTTTTTT; CDR3: CASSYRGDTGELFF
D: .; V: TRBV6-6; size: .; J: TRBJ2-7; DNA: TGTGCCAGCACCCCCGGCGTCACCCCCGAGCAGTACTTC; CDR3: CASTPGVTPEQYF
D: TRBD2; V: TRBV18; size: few; J: TRBJ2-2; DNA: TGTGCCAGCTCACCACTCGGGGGGTCCGGGGAGCTGTTTTTT; CDR3: CASSPLGGSGELFF
D: TRBD1; V: TRBV25-1; size: .; J: TRBJ1-4; DNA: TGTGCCAGCAGTGAGGGGACAGGGTCCCCTAATGAAAAACTGTTTTTT; CDR3: CASSEGTGSPNEKLFF
D: .; V: TRBV19; size: .; J: TRBJ1-5; DNA: TGTGCCAGTAGCTCCCCCGGGGATAGCAATCAGCCCCAGCATTTT; CDR3: CASSSPGDSNQPQHF
D: .; V: TRBV19; size: .; J: TRBJ2-1; DNA: TGTGCCAGTAGTATGATCTCCGCAGTTGAGCAGTTCTTC; CDR3: CASSMISAVEQFF
D: .; V: TRBV18; size: .; J: TRBJ1-4; DNA: TGTGCCAGCTCACCTGCGGACAGAAGAAATGAAAAACTGTTTTTT; CDR3: CASSPADRRNEKLFF
D: .; V: TRBV6-1; size: .; J: TRBJ2-5; DNA: TGTACTTCGGGACCCTGGAGAGAGACCCAGTACTTC; CDR3: CTSGPWRETQYF
D: .; V: TRBV30; size: once; J: TRBJ1-2; DNA: TGTGCCTGGAGTGTAAGAAAGTCCTGGGTTGGCTACACCTTC; CDR3: CAWSVRKSWVGYTF
D: .; V: TRBV6-5; size: few; J: TRBJ1-1; DNA: TGTGCCAGCAGTTACTCGACAGCTGGGACCGGGACTGAAGCTTTCTTT; CDR3: CASSYSTAGTGTEAFF
D: .; V: TRBV5-4; size: .; J: TRBJ1-2; DNA: TGTGCCAGCAGCTCACCGGGAGGTGGCTACACCTTC; CDR3: CASSSPGGGYTF
D: .; V: TRBV4-2; size: .; J: TRBJ2-7; DNA: TGTGCCAGCAGCCAAGGCCCGGGAAGCTCCTACGAGCAGTACTTC; CDR3: CASSQGPGSSYEQYF
D: .; V: TRBV7-6; size: .; J: TRBJ2-2; DNA: TGTGCCAGCAGCTTGGGGCTTTCCACCGGGGAGCTGTTTTTT; CDR3: CASSLGLSTGELFF
D: .; V: TRBV5-1; size: .; J: TRBJ2-7; DNA: TGCGCCAGCAGCTTGGACGTTCTTGGGGGCAGGGTCTCCTACGAGCAGTACTTC; CDR3: CASSLDVLGGRVSYEQYF
D: TRBD1; V: TRBV5-1; size: .; J: TRBJ1-6; DNA: TGCGCCAGCAGTTTTCAGGGGGACTCTAATTCACCCCTCCACTTT; CDR3: CASSFQGDSNSPLHF
D: .; V: TRBV6-1; size: .; J: TRBJ1-4; DNA: TGTGCCAGCAGGGGGAGGGTGGGCAACGAAAAACTGTTTTTT; CDR3: CASRGRVGNEKLFF
D: TRBD2; V: TRBV7-7; size: .; J: TRBJ2-3; DNA: TGTGCCAGCAGCTTAGAACTAGCGGGGACCACAGATACGCAGTATTTT; CDR3: CASSLELAGTTDTQYF
D: .; V: TRBV21-1; size: .; J: TRBJ1-2; DNA: TGTGCCAGCATCCTAGGGGGGAGTCCGGACTATGGCTACACCTTC; CDR3: CASILGGSPDYGYTF
D: .; V: TRBV7-9; size: .; J: TRBJ2-7; DNA: TGTGCCAGCAGCTTGGAGGGCGACCTGGCGGACGAGCAGTACTTC; CDR3: CASSLEGDLADEQYF
D: TRBD1; V: TRBV6-6; size: few; J: TRBJ1-2; DNA: TGTGCCAGCAGAGGGACAGGGTTCAACTATGGCTACACCTTC; CDR3: CASRGTGFNYGYTF
D: TRBD2; V: TRBV4-2; size: .; J: TRBJ2-1; DNA: TGTGCCAGCAGCCAAGTAGCGGGGTTCTCCTACAATGAGCAGTTCTTC; CDR3: CASSQVAGFSYNEQFF
D: .; V: TRBV7-8; size: .; J: TRBJ2-5; DNA: TGTGCCAGCAGCTTAGAGGCGGGGAGCCGCCAAGAGACCCAGTACTTC; CDR3: CASSLEAGSRQETQYF
D: TRBD1; V: TRBV6-4; size: .; J: TRBJ2-2; DNA: TGTGCCAGCAGTAATACAGGGGGTTACACCGGGGAGCTGTTTTTT; CDR3: CASSNTGGYTGELFF
D: .; V: TRBV28; size: .; J: TRBJ1-1; DNA: TGTGCCAGCAGTCTCCAGTACCTCTCCGGGACTAAACACACTGAAGCTTTCTTT; CDR3: CASSLQYLSGTKHTEAFF
D: TRBD1; V: TRBV2; size: medium-sized; J: TRBJ1-3; DNA: TGTGCCAGAGACAGGGGAATCGGTGGAAACACCATATATTTT; CDR3: CARDRGIGGNTIYF
D: TRBD1; V: TRBV7-2; size: .; J: TRBJ1-6; DNA: TGTGCCAGCAGCTTAGCGGGACAGGGTGGCAATTCACCCCTCCACTTT; CDR3: CASSLAGQGGNSPLHF